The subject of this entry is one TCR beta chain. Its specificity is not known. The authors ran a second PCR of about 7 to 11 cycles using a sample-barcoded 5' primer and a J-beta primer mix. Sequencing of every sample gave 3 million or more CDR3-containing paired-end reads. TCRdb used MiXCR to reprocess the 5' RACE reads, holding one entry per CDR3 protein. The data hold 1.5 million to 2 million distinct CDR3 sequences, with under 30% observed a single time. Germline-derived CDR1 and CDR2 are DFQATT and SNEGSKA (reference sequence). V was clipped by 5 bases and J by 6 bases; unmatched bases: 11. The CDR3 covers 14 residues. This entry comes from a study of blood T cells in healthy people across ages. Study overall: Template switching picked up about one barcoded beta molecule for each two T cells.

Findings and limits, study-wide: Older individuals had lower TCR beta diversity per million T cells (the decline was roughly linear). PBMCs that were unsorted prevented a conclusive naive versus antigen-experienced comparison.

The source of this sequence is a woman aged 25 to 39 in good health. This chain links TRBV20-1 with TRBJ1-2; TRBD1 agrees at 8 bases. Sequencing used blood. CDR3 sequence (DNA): TGCAGTGCTCCAGGGGGCGGGAGACGGAATGGCTACACCTTC. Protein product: CSAPGGGRRNGYTF.